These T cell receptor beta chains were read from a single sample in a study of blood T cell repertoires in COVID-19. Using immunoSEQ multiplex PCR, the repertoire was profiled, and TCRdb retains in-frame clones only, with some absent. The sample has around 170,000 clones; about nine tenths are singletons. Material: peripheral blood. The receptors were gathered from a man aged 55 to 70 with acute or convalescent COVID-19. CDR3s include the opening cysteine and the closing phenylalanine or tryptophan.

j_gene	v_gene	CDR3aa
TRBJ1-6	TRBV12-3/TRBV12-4	CASRSVYNSPLHF
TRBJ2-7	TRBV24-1	CATSTPGTSGTYEQYF
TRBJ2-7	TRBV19	CASSILAGNTYEQYF
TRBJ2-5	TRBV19	CASSIDHSRETQYF
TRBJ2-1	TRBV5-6	CASRHLLASDSVQFF
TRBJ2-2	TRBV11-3	CASSTYREGTGELFF
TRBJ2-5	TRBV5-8	CASSLGDSRGQETQYF
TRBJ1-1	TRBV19	CASRISWNTEAFF
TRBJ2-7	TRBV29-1	CSVINPKSSYEQYF
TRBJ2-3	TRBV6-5	CASKSGQVIPDTQYF
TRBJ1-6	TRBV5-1	CASSLALSDTSPLHF
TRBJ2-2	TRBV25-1	CASSDDNRQGVTGELFF
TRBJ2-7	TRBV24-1	CATSENPRDRNSYEQYF
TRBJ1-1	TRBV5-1	CASKPGTGGAGTEAFF
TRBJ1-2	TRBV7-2	CASSPREGGYTF
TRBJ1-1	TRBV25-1	CASSESSPGGGTEAFF
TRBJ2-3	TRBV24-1	CATSDFGTADTQYF
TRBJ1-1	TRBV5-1	CASSPQGTEAFF
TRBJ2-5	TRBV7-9	CASSTSGGSVLRTQYF
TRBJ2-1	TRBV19	CASSILAGGREQFF
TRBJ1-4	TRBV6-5	CASSYRGGSNEKLFF
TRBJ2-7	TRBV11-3	CASSSSYEQYF
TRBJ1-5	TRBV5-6	CASSFGQGGQPQHF
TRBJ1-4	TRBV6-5	CASSPLGGGNEKLFF
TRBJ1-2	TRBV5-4	CASSLPLGGGYGYTF
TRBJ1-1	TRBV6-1	CASSDRLLNTEAFF
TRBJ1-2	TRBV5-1	CASSPGTGEDYGYTF
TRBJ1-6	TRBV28	CASSPGQGYNSPLHF
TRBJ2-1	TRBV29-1	CSVGKLARGEQFF
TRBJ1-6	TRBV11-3	CASRDSNSPLHF
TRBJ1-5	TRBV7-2	CASSSGQGAASQPQHF
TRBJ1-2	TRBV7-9	CASSLQATYGYTF
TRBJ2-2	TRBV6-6	CASSSSRGAGELFF
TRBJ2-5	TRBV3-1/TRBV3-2	CASSPSAPGSGETQYF
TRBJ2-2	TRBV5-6	CASSLVAGGNGELFF
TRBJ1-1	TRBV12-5	CASGANLGGLNTEAFF
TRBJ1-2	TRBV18	CASSPPGHLVNYGYTF
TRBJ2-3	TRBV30	CAWSPRGHRGTDTQYF
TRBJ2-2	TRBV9	CASSVGTGELFF
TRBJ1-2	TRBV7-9	CASSLDQGTGDGYTF
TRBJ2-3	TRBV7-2	CASSLEGQGRTDTQYF
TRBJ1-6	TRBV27	CASSSFGQGNSPLHF
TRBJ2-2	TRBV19	CASSRDRAGELFF
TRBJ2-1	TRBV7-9	CASSLSGASGNNEQFF
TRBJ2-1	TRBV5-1	CASSSSLAINEQFF
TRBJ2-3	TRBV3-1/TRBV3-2	CASSNLVAGADTQYF
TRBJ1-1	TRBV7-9	CASSAQGNTEAFF
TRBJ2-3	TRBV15	CATAGTGGDTQYF
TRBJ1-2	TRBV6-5	CASSRDREGYTF
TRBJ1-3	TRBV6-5	CASSYLGQATGNTIYF
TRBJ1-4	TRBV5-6	CASSLGTGYEKLFF
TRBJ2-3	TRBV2	CASSEARTQYF
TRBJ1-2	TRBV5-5	CASSLGEGRNYGYTF